Listed below are T cell receptor beta chains from one sample, sequenced in a study of neurological immune-mediated disorders. MiXCR was run by TCRdb on the 5' RACE reads, yielding one entry per CDR3 protein. The data contain 50,000 to 65,000 distinct CDR3 sequences, 4.5% to 5.5% of them singletons. Sequenced input: PBMCs. The receptor source for this set is a woman between 45 and 60 years old with multiple sclerosis. The CDR3 runs from the conserved cysteine through the conserved F or W. The order of the fields is D gene, V gene, clone size, J gene, CDR3 DNA, CDR3 protein. A D gene is named only where the DNA matches it firmly. Clone sizes are given selectively: once, few, many, or a class where the clone is expanded.

TRBD1	TRBV7-9	many	TRBJ2-5	TGTGCCAGCAGACCCACCGGGACAGGAACAGGGGCCCAGTACTTC	CASRPTGTGTGAQYF
.	TRBV28	many	TRBJ2-2	TGTGCCAGCAGTTTTTCGGGAAGGGAGCTGTTTTTT	CASSFSGRELFF
.	TRBV5-1	many	TRBJ2-2	TGCGCCAGCAGCGAGATCACCGGGGAGCTGTTTTTT	CASSEITGELFF
.	TRBV18	.	TRBJ2-7	TGTGCCAGCTCGCCTGGGACCTTCTACGAGCAGTACTTC	CASSPGTFYEQYF
.	TRBV20-1	.	TRBJ2-7	TGCAGTGCTAGAGATGGGCAGTTCGACTCCTACGAGCAGTACTTC	CSARDGQFDSYEQYF
.	TRBV5-8	many	TRBJ1-1	TGTGCCAGCGGGGCAGTAACAACTGAAGCTTTCTTT	CASGAVTTEAFF
.	TRBV10-3	many	TRBJ1-4	TGTGCCATCAGTGAGTCGACTCTAGATGAAAAACTGTTTTTT	CAISESTLDEKLFF
.	TRBV7-2	.	TRBJ1-3	TGTGCCAGCAGCCCAGCGTTCTCTGGAAACACCATATATTTT	CASSPAFSGNTIYF
.	TRBV7-2	many	TRBJ2-5	TGTGCCAGCAGCTTAGTCCAGGGCGGGGAGACCCAGTACTTC	CASSLVQGGETQYF
.	TRBV5-1	many	TRBJ1-2	TGCGCCAGCAGCTCGGCGGCGGTCCTCTATGGCTACACCTTC	CASSSAAVLYGYTF
TRBD1	TRBV28	few	TRBJ1-6	TGTGCCAGCAGTCCTCCGGGACAGGGTAATTCACCCCTCCACTTT	CASSPPGQGNSPLHF